This TCR beta chain was observed in a study of blood T cell dynamics during melanoma immunotherapy (dated by TCRdb to about 2020). About the full investigation: The patients had metastatic melanoma and were given first-line pembrolizumab or nivolumab plus ipilimumab as standard of care in the United Kingdom. Peripheral T cell receptor repertoires of metastatic melanoma patients were profiled before and after one cycle of checkpoint inhibitor therapy to find early correlates of response. Consecutive patients formed a training cohort, and a further independent group of patients from the same centre was pooled into an external validation set.

The paper as a whole reports these results and caveats: The study could not determine whether the T cell clones driving repertoire changes were melanoma-specific or reflected general immune activation. Unlike progressors, patients who went on to achieve disease control showed a bifurcated reorganization of the PBMC repertoire at W3, with either increased clonality or increased diversity. The relatively small sample size was acknowledged as a potential limitation on generalization of the results.

Explained via the paper, the time point label denotes: pre-treatment baseline. Blood was sampled before treatment (T0) and at week 3 (W3), after the first cycle of checkpoint blockade. Except for two patients with rapid clinical progression, response was assessed 12 weeks after the first infusion by RECIST 1.1; disease control meant complete response, partial response or stable disease. Any patient who had received prior systemic cancer treatment, was on concomitant immunosuppressant therapy or had synchronous other active malignancies was excluded. Bulk PBMC and plasma cell-free DNA were both sequenced for TCR beta so that circulating cells and T cell turnover could be tracked. Lymphoprep and SepMate tubes were used to isolate PBMC from blood, and red cell lysis was then performed. QIAamp DNA Blood Mini kits were used to extract DNA from PBMC and from sorted T cell subsets. Every bulk PBMC sample was loaded with the same fixed amount of 350 to 450 ng of DNA. Following the manufacturer instructions, the immunoSEQ TCRb Assay kit was used to amplify TCR beta CDR3 sequences from genomic DNA. The KAPA Library Quantification Kit for Illumina platforms was used to quantify pooled libraries by qPCR. Pooled libraries were clustered at about 0.6-1.2 pM and sequenced on an Illumina NextSeq 500. Per the authors' processing: The TCR data were analyzed using immunoSEQ ANALYZER and the R LymphoSeq package. A rearrangement efficiency score was calculated as productive divided by the sum of productive and non-productive CDR3 sequences. Clonality was assessed using the Gini coefficient and diversity using the Renyi index at alpha=1, with pairwise comparisons between timepoints within each patient. Clonal relatedness, based on an edit distance of 3, and repertoire similarity, based on the Bhattacharyya coefficient, were both computed in LymphoSeq. To classify response, a linear discriminant analysis based on week-3 changes in clonality and diversity was built with the R MASS and caret packages. TCRdb took this table from immuneACCESS and kept in-frame rearrangements with V and J called. Such tables lack part of the clones; where checked against another copy, unresolved V genes explain under half of the gap, and the rest is unexplained. V and J calls plus clone size are reproduced from that table; the DNA served to infer D and trimming. For this sample there are approximately 17,000 clones; about nine tenths appear just once. 1.8% of the sample is taken by the ten largest.

In the case of this clone: The antigen it binds to is not known. No qualities accompany the bases; no much larger clone lies one base away.

Clipping removes 0 bases from V and 9 bases from J, with 8 as the unmatched junction base count. The CDR3 runs 15 residues from the cysteine to the phenylalanine. Kept here is only the CDR3 DNA, which spans 45 bases and is read in frame from base 1. Via the germline V gene (reference sequence), CDR1 is MNHEY and CDR2 SMNVEV. The chain joins TRBV27 to TRBJ2-3; the central 8 bases match TRBD2. This TCR was sampled from a human donor with melanoma. This specimen consisted of blood, obtained from a patient treated with checkpoint blockade. The CDR3 amino acid sequence is: CASSLSTGLGSTQYF. The DNA reads TGTGCCAGCAGTTTATCGACGGGACTAGGTTCAACGCAGTATTTT.